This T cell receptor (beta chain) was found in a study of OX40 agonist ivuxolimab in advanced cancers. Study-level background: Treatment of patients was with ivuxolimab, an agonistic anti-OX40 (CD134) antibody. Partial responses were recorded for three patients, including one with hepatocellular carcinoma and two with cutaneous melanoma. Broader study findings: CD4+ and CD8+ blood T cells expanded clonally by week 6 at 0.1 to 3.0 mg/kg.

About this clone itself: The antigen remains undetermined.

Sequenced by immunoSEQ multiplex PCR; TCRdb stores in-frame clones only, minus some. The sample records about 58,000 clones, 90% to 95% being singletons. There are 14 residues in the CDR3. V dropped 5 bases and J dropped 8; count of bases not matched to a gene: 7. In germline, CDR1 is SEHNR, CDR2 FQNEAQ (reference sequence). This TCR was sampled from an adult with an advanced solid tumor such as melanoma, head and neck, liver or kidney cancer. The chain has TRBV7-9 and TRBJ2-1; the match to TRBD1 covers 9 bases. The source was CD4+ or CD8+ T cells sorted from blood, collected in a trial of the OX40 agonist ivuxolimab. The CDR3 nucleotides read TGTGCCAGCAGCGGGACAGGGTTTGCCTATGAGCAGTTCTTC. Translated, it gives CASSGTGFAYEQFF.